The next 27 T cell receptor beta chains were all read from a single sample in a study of cytomegalovirus exposure and HLA in healthy donors. 13 Jbeta primers and 60 Vbeta primers were used for the PCR. Generated by immunoSEQ multiplex PCR, the TCRdb table keeps only in-frame clones and is missing some. The sample's table shows more than 110,000 clones. Sequenced: PBMCs. These receptor sequences come from a man between 40 and 49 years old in good health and CMV-seronegative.

The chain has TRBV11-3 and TRBJ2-7; tentatively, D is TRBD2 (6 bases). The CDR3 runs to 13 residues. Trimming removed 5 bases at V and 7 bases at J, with 15 bases between. CDR1 is SGHNT and CDR2 is YENEEA in the germline V gene. This CDR3 reads CASSSKNGGEQYF. The CDR3 nucleotides are TGTGCCAGCAGCAGCAAGAATGGGGGGGAGCAGTACTTC.

The rearrangement uses TRBV19 and TRBJ2-2; the D gene is possibly TRBD2 (6 bases). Trimming removed 8 bases at V and 6 bases at J, with 16 bases between. Germline CDR1 LNHDA, CDR2 SQIVND (reference sequence). The CDR3 sequence is 14 residues long. The CDR3 is CASSEGESPGELFF. As DNA, the CDR3 is TGTGCCAGTTCGGAGGGAGAGTCCCCCGGGGAGCTGTTTTTT.

The chain combines TRBV7-3 with TRBJ1-5; D possibly corresponds to TRBD1 (5 bases). The V end was cut by 3 bases, the J end by 0 bases, with 21 bases between. CDR3 length: 19 amino acids. Germline V gives CDR1 SGHTA, CDR2 FQGTGA. The CDR3 loop is CASSFNRWRAGYSNQPQHF. CDR3 DNA: TGTGCCAGCAGCTTCAATCGGTGGAGAGCAGGGTATAGCAATCAGCCCCAGCATTTT.

This rearrangement joins TRBV4-2 to TRBJ1-2; D not certain. Looked up from germline, CDR1 is LGHNA and CDR2 is YNFKEQ. V was cut by 0 bases and J by 4 bases, with 9 bases left in between. The CDR3 loop spans 14 amino acids. Written as DNA, the CDR3 is TGTGCCAGCAGCCAAGATGCGGGTTTCTATGGCTACACCTTC. It encodes CASSQDAGFYGYTF.

The V gene is TRBV5-4, the J gene TRBJ2-2, with D possibly being TRBD2 (6 bases). CDR1 is SGHNT, CDR2 YYREEE, per germline (reference sequence). V was clipped by 0 bases and J by 0 bases, with 15 bases between them. The CDR3 is 18 residues long. CDR3 residues: CASSLGQTRPANTGELFF. The CDR3 DNA is TGTGCCAGCAGCTTGGGACAGACTAGACCCGCGAACACCGGGGAGCTGTTTTTT. Drawing the rest from reference TRBV5-4 and TRBJ2-2, the complete variable domain is ETGVTQSPTHLIKTRGQQVTLRCSSQSGHNTVSWYQQALGQGPQFIFQYYREEENGRGNFPPRFSGLQFPNYSSELNVNALELDDSALYLCASSLGQTRPANTGELFFGEGSRLTVL.

V usage is TRBV7-3 and J usage is TRBJ1-6, with TRBD1 matching over 7 bases. With V trimmed by 5 bases and J by 7 bases, 5 bases remained unmatched. The CDR3 loop spans 14 amino acids. CDR1 is SGHTA and CDR2 is FQGTGA in the germline V gene. This chain's CDR3 is CASSPTGPNSPLHF. The CDR3 nucleotides are TGTGCCAGCAGCCCGACAGGGCCGAATTCACCCCTCCACTTT.

This chain connects TRBV6-1 to TRBJ2-7; 11 bases are a match to TRBD1. The CDR3 runs to 18 residues. Per germline, CDR1 MNHNS and CDR2 SASEGT. The J segment lost 1 base and the V segment lost 4 bases, leaving 12 bases of the junction unmatched. This CDR3 is CASSAGQGDARLSYEQYF. The CDR3, as DNA: TGTGCCAGCAGTGCGGGACAGGGGGACGCCCGCTTATCCTACGAGCAGTACTTC.

This chain joins TRBV2 and TRBJ1-4; D gene unclear. V gave up 3 bases and J gave up 1 base, with 6 bases separating them. CDR3 length: 14 residues. From germline, CDR1 is SNHLY and CDR2 FYNNEI. The CDR3 coding sequence is TGTGCCAGCAGTGACCCTTTAACTAATGAAAAACTGTTTTTT. Its translation is CASSDPLTNEKLFF.

This chain connects TRBV9 to TRBJ2-5; 8 bases fit TRBD2. The better agreement between TRBJ2-7 and the DNA end casts doubt on the J call. CDR1 and CDR2 from the germline V gene are SGDLS and YYNGEE. The CDR3 length is 13 residues. Here the CDR3 DNA reads TGTGCCAGCAGCATTGGGACTAGTGGCGAGCAGTACTTC. This translates into CASSIGTSGEQYF.

The J gene is TRBJ1-2, the V gene TRBV27; tentatively, D is TRBD1 (6 bases). Germline CDR1 MNHEY, CDR2 SMNVEV (reference sequence). This CDR3 spans 14 amino acids. The V end was cut by 8 bases, the J end by 5 bases, with 18 bases between. The CDR3 sequence: CASRAAGAGYGYTF. In nucleotides, the CDR3 is TGTGCCAGCCGAGCGGCAGGGGCTGGGTATGGCTACACCTTC.

The V and J genes are TRBV10-3 and TRBJ2-3; TRBD2 matches 9 bases. The CDR3 contains 14 residues. V gave up 11 bases and J gave up 6 bases; unmatched junction bases: 12. Germline-derived CDR1 and CDR2 are ENHRY and SYGVKD. CDR3: CAVLAGGISDTQYF. Written as DNA, the CDR3 is TGTGCCGTCCTGGCGGGGGGGATTTCGGATACGCAGTATTTT.

The rearrangement links TRBV28 to TRBJ2-2; 7 nucleotides align to TRBD1. The CDR3 is 14 amino acids. V was pared by 1 base and J by 13 bases, with 9 bases of the junction left unmatched. Germline assignment: CDR1 MDHEN and CDR2 SYDVKM. CDR3 in DNA: TGTGCCAGCAGTTTATTCCCAGGGGGTATGGCGCTGTTTTTT. It specifies CASSLFPGGMALFF.

The chain is built from TRBV11-2 and TRBJ2-5; 8 bases fit TRBD1. The J call could be wrong; TRBJ2-7 is a better fit for the DNA end. Germline V gene lookup returns CDR1 SGHAT and CDR2 FQNNGV. CDR3 size: 14 residues. CDR3 region: CASSLFTGGYEQYF. The CDR3 DNA reads as TGTGCCAGCAGCTTATTCACAGGGGGCTACGAGCAGTACTTC.

The chain carries TRBV9 and TRBJ2-5, with 8 bases matching TRBD2. This CDR3 region has 15 residues. Per germline, CDR1 SGDLS and CDR2 YYNGEE. The trim removed 0 bases at V and 5 bases at J, leaving 6 bases unmatched. The CDR3 nucleotides are TGTGCCAGCAGCGTAGTGGGACTAGGTGTCGAGACCCAGTACTTC. Translated: CASSVVGLGVETQYF. Filled out from reference TRBV9 and TRBJ2-5, the complete variable domain reads DSGVTQTPKHLITATGQRVTLRCSPRSGDLSVYWYQQSLDQGLQFLIQYYNGEERAKGNILERFSAQQFPDLHSELNLSSLELGDSALYFCASSVVGLGVETQYFGPGTRLLVL.

The rearrangement links TRBV4-2 to TRBJ1-4; tentatively, D is TRBD1 (6 bases). This CDR3 has 16 amino acids. V lost 4 bases to trimming and J lost 7 bases, with 19 bases between them. Germline V gene sequence: CDR1 LGHNA, CDR2 YNFKEQ. CDR3 amino acids: CASSRLGGGGGEKLFF. CDR3 in DNA: TGTGCCAGCAGCCGCCTAGGGGGGGGAGGGGGTGAAAAACTGTTTTTT.

The rearrangement joins TRBV7-2 to TRBJ2-7; 9 bases align to TRBD1. J was trimmed by 4 bases and V by 2 bases; bases with no gene match: 9. From germline, CDR1 is SGHTA and CDR2 FQGNSA. There are 16 residues in the CDR3. Written as DNA, the CDR3 is TGTGCCAGCAGCTTATCACAGGGGGCGATAGGGTACGAGCAGTACTTC. It encodes CASSLSQGAIGYEQYF.

CDR3 sequence reads: CASGLLTDTQYF. The CDR3 DNA is TGCGCCAGCGGTCTACTCACAGATACGCAGTATTTT. The chain combines TRBV5-1 with TRBJ2-3; D ambiguous. This CDR3 region has 12 residues. V dropped 7 bases and J dropped 2 bases, with 8 bases sitting between them. Germline V gives CDR1 SGHRS, CDR2 YFSETQ.

The V gene is TRBV13, the J gene TRBJ1-1; no definite D call. V shed 4 bases and J shed 8 bases, with 11 bases lying between them. There are 12 residues in the CDR3. CDR1 and CDR2 from the germline V gene are PRHDT and FYEKMQ (reference sequence). Written as DNA, the CDR3 is TGTGCCAGCAGCTCCGCCGAGGGAGAAGCTTTCTTT. As protein: CASSSAEGEAFF.

V and J are TRBV4-1 and TRBJ2-3; D remains unclear. This CDR3 has 14 residues. V lost 0 bases and J 6 bases, leaving 10 bases between the germline ends. Germline V lookup: CDR1 MGHRA, CDR2 YSYEKL. The DNA for the CDR3 is TGCGCCAGCAGCCAAGAGGGCATGGCGGATACGCAGTATTTT. It yields the protein CASSQEGMADTQYF.

V is TRBV5-5 and J is TRBJ1-4, with no clear D. V lost 4 bases and J lost 7, with 14 bases in between. The germline gives CDR1 SGHKS, CDR2 YYEKEE (reference sequence). The CDR3 is 14 amino acids. The CDR3 sequence is CASSPLPASEKLFF. In DNA form, the CDR3 reads TGTGCCAGCAGCCCCCTCCCAGCGAGTGAAAAACTGTTTTTT.

The rearrangement joins TRBV5-1 to TRBJ1-2, with a weak D call TRBD1 (5 bases). Germline-derived CDR1 and CDR2 are SGHRS and YFSETQ. CDR3 length equals 15 residues. Trimming pared 0 bases from V and 3 bases from J, leaving 12 bases between. The CDR3 spells CASSLGDLDHYGYTF. CDR3 nucleotide sequence: TGCGCCAGCAGCTTGGGGGACTTGGACCACTATGGCTACACCTTC.

This CDR3 reads CASSRPGMNTEAFF. Here the CDR3 DNA reads TGCGCCAGCAGCCGACCGGGGATGAACACTGAAGCTTTCTTT. The chain recombines TRBV4-1 with TRBJ1-1; no definite D call. Per germline, CDR1 MGHRA and CDR2 YSYEKL. Trimming cost V 4 bases and J 0 bases, with 9 bases left between them. The CDR3 sequence is 14 residues long.

The chain links TRBV18 to TRBJ1-6; 7 nucleotides line up with TRBD1. V lost 0 bases, J lost 0 bases, and 8 bases stayed unmatched. Germline-derived CDR1 and CDR2 are KGHSH and LQKENI. The CDR3 consists of 19 residues. CDR3 region: CASSPPGQALSSYNSPLHF. CDR3 coding DNA: TGTGCCAGCTCACCACCTGGACAGGCCCTGAGCTCCTATAATTCACCCCTCCACTTT. The whole variable domain, filled in from reference TRBV18 and TRBJ1-6, reads NAGVMQNPRHLVRRRGQEARLRCSPMKGHSHVYWYRQLPEEGLKFMVYLQKENIIDESGMPKERFSAEFPKEGPSILRIQQVVRGDSAAYFCASSPPGQALSSYNSPLHFGNGTRLTVT.

The chain uses TRBV5-1 and TRBJ2-2; 11 bases fit TRBD2. J lost 6 bases, V lost 2 bases, and 6 bases had no gene match. This CDR3 has 16 amino acids. CDR1 and CDR2 (germline): SGHRS, YFSETQ. CDR3: CASSFHLAGGAGELFF. CDR3 nucleotides: TGCGCCAGCAGCTTTCATCTAGCGGGGGGCGCCGGGGAGCTGTTTTTT.

The chain employs TRBV11-3 and TRBJ2-7, with D hard to call. V was pared by 3 bases and J by 6 bases, with 12 bases between. There are 13 residues in the CDR3. Germline V gene lookup returns CDR1 SGHNT and CDR2 YENEEA. The CDR3 is CASSFFPQTEQYF. The CDR3 DNA reads TGTGCCAGCAGCTTTTTCCCACAGACCGAGCAGTACTTC.

The chain has TRBV4-3 and TRBJ2-7, with D perhaps TRBD2 (5 bases). The CDR3 contains 14 residues. Germline V gene lookup returns CDR1 LGHNA and CDR2 YSLEER. V was clipped by 0 bases and J by 6 bases, with 12 bases between them. Here the CDR3 reads CASSQEWRAVEQYF. CDR3 coding DNA: TGCGCCAGCAGCCAAGAATGGCGGGCGGTCGAGCAGTACTTC.

The V gene is TRBV2, the J gene TRBJ2-7; D unclear. This CDR3 has 13 amino acids. V lost 3 bases to trimming and J lost 0 bases, with 6 bases between them. Germline V gene sequence: CDR1 SNHLY, CDR2 FYNNEI. DNA of the CDR3: TGTGCCAGCAGTGAGTACAGCTCCTACGAGCAGTACTTC. It encodes CASSEYSSYEQYF.